These 17 T cell receptor beta chains were all obtained from the same sample, sequenced in a study of prognosis after radiotherapy for stage I lung cancer. Two-round multiplex PCR on genomic DNA was the method by which TCR beta CDR3 was amplified. The first PCR round targeted every TRBV and TRBJ gene with specific primers. TCRdb redid the calling of the multiplex PCR reads with MiXCR, one entry per CDR3 protein. The table lists over 11,000 distinct CDR3 sequences, roughly 25% of them singletons. The material sequenced was PBMCs, taken before or after stereotactic body radiation therapy (not recorded which). The receptors shown here come from a donor over 45 with non-small cell lung cancer.

In its sample, this clonotype ranks as medium-sized. This chain joins TRBV19 and TRBJ2-7, with D perhaps assigned TRBD1 or TRBD2 (5 bases each). Germline CDR1 reads LNHDA; CDR2 reads SQIVND (reference sequence). Trimming left V 4 bases short and J 2 bases short, with 9 bases between. The CDR3 loop spans 13 amino acids. In DNA, the CDR3 is TGTGCCAGTAGTAGGGACGGAGCCTACGAGCAGTACTTC. It encodes CASSRDGAYEQYF.

This clonotype was observed many times. This sequence joins TRBV20-1 and TRBJ1-2, with D possibly TRBD1 on 6 matching bases. The CDR3 spans 15 residues. The ends were cut back, 7 bases at V and 2 bases at J, with 20 bases in the middle. Germline-derived CDR1 and CDR2 are DFQATT and SNEGSKA (reference sequence). The CDR3 nucleotides read TGCAGTGTCCCTCTCGGAGGGGGTGGAAACTATGGCTACACCTTC. Its translation is CSVPLGGGGNYGYTF.

This clonotype has ten or more counts. The chain recombines TRBV7-3 with TRBJ1-2; D remains ambiguous. Trimming shortened V by 0 bases and J by 8 bases, and 10 bases separated the two germline ends. The CDR3 spans 13 residues. Germline V gene sequence: CDR1 SGHTA, CDR2 FQGTGA. The CDR3 sequence: CASSLTAVFGYTF. Written as DNA, the CDR3 is TGTGCCAGCAGCTTAACGGCGGTTTTCGGCTACACCTTC.

This clonotype was seen ten or more times. The chain has TRBV7-9 and TRBJ2-3; D may be TRBD1 or TRBD2 (5 bases each). The CDR3 totals 16 residues. CDR1 is SEHNR, CDR2 FQNEAQ, per germline (reference sequence). Trimming left V 2 bases short and J 2 bases short, with 14 bases between. The DNA of the CDR3 is TGTGCCAGCAGCTTACGGGGCCCGACGATCACAGATACGCAGTATTTT. It specifies CASSLRGPTITDTQYF.

This clonotype appeared many times. V usage is TRBV6-2 or TRBV6-3 and J usage is TRBJ1-4; D is uncertain. V was cut by 5 bases and J by 0 bases, with 13 bases left in between. CDR1 and CDR2 (germline): MNHEY, SVGEGT. This CDR3 is 16 amino acids long. CDR3: CASSRSPVATNEKLFF. The CDR3 DNA sequence: TGTGCCAGCAGTAGGAGTCCCGTTGCAACTAATGAAAAACTGTTTTTT.

This clonotype has a handful of counts. The CDR3 loop reads CASSPGSGMNTEAFF. The CDR3 DNA is TGTGCCAGCAGCCCGGGATCAGGAATGAACACTGAAGCTTTCTTT. The chain uses TRBV9 and TRBJ1-1; D gene ambiguous. CDR3 length: 15 amino acids. Looked up from germline, CDR1 is SGDLS and CDR2 is YYNGEE. With 4 bases removed from V and 0 bases from J, the gap between germline ends came to 13 bases. The complete variable domain, with remaining parts taken from reference TRBV9 and TRBJ1-1, reads DSGVTQTPKHLITATGQRVTLRCSPRSGDLSVYWYQQSLDQGLQFLIQYYNGEERAKGNILERFSAQQFPDLHSELNLSSLELGDSALYFCASSPGSGMNTEAFFGQGTRLTVV.

This clonotype was seen repeatedly, ten times or more. This chain joins TRBV20-1 and TRBJ1-4; 7 bases align to TRBD1. The CDR3 spans 14 residues. Germline loops: CDR1 DFQATT, CDR2 SNEGSKA (reference sequence). J lost 4 bases, V lost 5 bases, and 7 bases had no gene match. The CDR3 protein is CSAAKGQFNEKLFF. The DNA of the CDR3 is TGCAGTGCTGCTAAGGGACAGTTTAATGAAAAACTGTTTTTT.

This clonotype was seen ten or more times. The chain uses TRBV6-1 and TRBJ1-5; D is uncertain. V was cut by 7 bases and J by 4 bases, with 29 bases left in between. Germline values: CDR1 MNHNS, CDR2 SASEGT. The CDR3 loop spans 19 amino acids. This CDR3 is CASILSWTRVVSGNQPQHF. The CDR3 region has the DNA TGTGCCAGCATCCTTAGTTGGACTAGGGTAGTGTCGGGTAATCAGCCCCAGCATTTT.

Within the sample, this clonotype is medium-sized (0.01 to 0.1%). The chain joins TRBV7-6 to TRBJ1-5; D ambiguous. Germline V gene lookup returns CDR1 SGHVS and CDR2 FNYEAQ. Trimming removed 2 bases from V and 1 base from J, with 15 bases in between. This CDR3 has 17 residues. This CDR3 reads CASSLPAGEISNQPQHF. For the CDR3, the DNA is TGTGCCAGCAGCTTACCAGCAGGTGAGATAAGCAATCAGCCCCAGCATTTT.

This sequence joins TRBV6-2 or TRBV6-3 and TRBJ2-2, with 9 nucleotides matching TRBD2. This CDR3 has 18 residues. Germline CDR1 is MNHEY and CDR2 is SVGEGT. J gave up 5 bases and V 4 bases, and 14 bases lay outside the gene matches. Here the CDR3 reads CASSLGLAGARWTGELFF. The CDR3 nucleotides are TGTGCCAGCAGTTTGGGACTAGCTGGAGCACGGTGGACCGGGGAGCTGTTTTTT.

The count of this clonotype is one. CDR3 in amino acids: CSARALTGELFF. CDR3 in DNA: TGTTCCGCTAGGGCGCTCACCGGGGAGCTGTTTTTT. The chain recombines TRBV6-1 with TRBJ2-2, with D hard to call. The CDR3 spans 12 residues. CDR1 and CDR2 from the germline V gene are MNHNS and SASEGT.

This clonotype came up many times. The chain has TRBV9 and TRBJ1-2; D remains ambiguous. Germline loops: CDR1 SGDLS, CDR2 YYNGEE. V lost 4 bases, J lost 2 bases, and 15 bases lay in between. The CDR3 covers 15 residues. The CDR3 is CASSPKPGANYGYTF. Written as DNA, the CDR3 is TGTGCCAGCAGCCCGAAGCCGGGAGCAAACTATGGCTACACCTTC.

The V and J genes are TRBV20-1 and TRBJ2-7; D is undetermined. Germline CDR1 DFQATT, CDR2 SNEGSKA (reference sequence). There are 10 residues in the CDR3. The V and J ends lost 8 bases and 7 bases respectively, with 12 bases between them. The CDR3 sequence: CSTDAQEQYF. As DNA, the CDR3 is TGCAGTACAGACGCTCAGGAGCAGTACTTC.

In this sample, this clonotype turned up many times. Here the CDR3 DNA reads TGCGCCAGCAGCTCGATACCCCAGGGGGCCTTGGCGAACTATGGCTACACCTTC. This gives the protein CASSSIPQGALANYGYTF. This rearrangement joins TRBV5-1 to TRBJ1-2; 8 bases align to TRBD1. The V segment lost 3 bases and the J segment 2 bases; nucleotides outside the gene matches: 15. The germline CDR1 and CDR2 sequences are SGHRS and YFSETQ. The CDR3 runs 18 residues.

In its sample, this clonotype was seen many times. A much larger clone lies a single base off, so this may be a read error. The genes are TRBV5-1 and TRBJ2-1; D may correspond to TRBD1 or TRBD2 (5 bases each). The CDR3 sequence is 18 residues long. Germline lookup yields CDR1 SGHRS and CDR2 YFSETQ. V dropped 7 bases and J dropped 3 bases, with 26 bases sitting between them. Here the CDR3 DNA reads TGCGCCAGCTTCTCACTGGGACCCGGGACGGAGATCTACAATGAGCAGTTCTTC. Its translation: CASFSLGPGTEIYNEQFF.

This clonotype has at least ten counts. J is TRBJ1-2 and V is TRBV4-1; 7 bases match TRBD1. CDR1 is MGHRA and CDR2 is YSYEKL in the germline V gene. J lost 4 bases, V lost 2 bases, and 7 bases had no gene match. CDR3 length: 15 amino acids. The DNA for the CDR3 is TGCGCCAGCAGCCAACGGGGGGGACAGTTCTATGGCTACACCTTC. Residues: CASSQRGGQFYGYTF.

Worth noting for this clonotype: A far more abundant clone sits one base away, making this likely a read error. The CDR3 loop is CARSGRTSGRYEQYF. DNA for the CDR3: TGTGCCAGAAGTGGCCGCACTAGCGGGAGATACGAGCAGTACTTC. This rearrangement joins TRBV6-4 to TRBJ2-7; 11 nucleotides agree with TRBD2. Germline CDR1 is MRHNA and CDR2 is SNTAGT. The CDR3 extends over 15 amino acids.